A single sample gave rise to the 23 T cell receptor beta chains below, sequenced in a study of vaccination and CD4 T cells after COVID-19. An Oncomine TCR Beta short-read assay was used to sequence the DNA from cultured CD4+ T cells. Each CDR3 protein is one row after TCRdb ran MiXCR on the PCR reads. The table shows 9,000 to 10,000 distinct CDR3 sequences, with around 40% occurring only once. Treatment given: roughly ten-day PBMC culture with coronavirus spike peptide pools or control peptides (ViraFEST assay). Gathering of the CD4+ T cells, from the unexposed donor, took place before the COVID-19 pandemic (2011-2018). Antigens of these TCRs are unknown. Sample: CD4+ T cells from blood, cultured in vitro. The origin of the receptors is a human donor in good health.

The gene calls are TRBV12-3 or TRBV12-4 and TRBJ2-7; 7 bases map to TRBD2. There are 13 residues in the CDR3. Trimming removed 6 bases from V and 0 bases from J; junction bases left unmatched: 2. In nucleotides, the CDR3 is TGTGCCAGCAGCTCTAGCGGCTCCTACGAGCAGTACTTC. It encodes CASSSSGSYEQYF.

The chain joins TRBV2 to TRBJ1-3; the D gene is possibly TRBD1 (5 bases). In germline, CDR1 is SNHLY, CDR2 FYNNEI. Trimming took off 8 bases at V and 0 bases at J, with 17 bases between the two ends. CDR3 length: 16 residues. The DNA for the CDR3 is TGTGCCAGCGGGGGGGGAACGTCCTTCTCTGGAAACACCATATATTTT. This translates into CASGGGTSFSGNTIYF.

In its sample, this clonotype was seen a few times. The chain carries TRBV25-1 and TRBJ2-1; the match to TRBD2 covers 10 bases. V trimming: 2 bases; J trimming: 4 bases; junction bases outside the gene matches: 11. This CDR3 has 18 residues. Germline loops: CDR1 MGHDK, CDR2 SYGVNS. The CDR3 sequence is CASSEEGAGLATYNEQFF. CDR3 DNA: TGTGCCAGCAGTGAAGAGGGGGCGGGACTAGCGACTTACAATGAGCAGTTCTTC.

The V gene is TRBV12-3 or TRBV12-4, the J gene TRBJ1-2; unclear D gene. Trimming pared 3 bases from V and 4 bases from J, leaving 12 bases between. This CDR3 has 14 residues. The CDR3 DNA is TGTGCCAGCAGTTTTGGTGGAGTCGGCTATGGCTACACCTTC. Amino acids: CASSFGGVGYGYTF.

The chain has TRBV19 and TRBJ1-6; D is perhaps TRBD1 (6 bases). Germline V gives CDR1 LNHDA, CDR2 SQIVND (reference sequence). The germline V and J ends were trimmed by 6 bases and 5 bases, with 11 bases remaining between them. CDR3 length: 14 amino acids. The CDR3 region is CASSRTADNSPLHF. CDR3 DNA: TGTGCCAGTAGCCGGACAGCAGATAATTCACCCCTCCACTTT.

The chain couples TRBV5-1 to TRBJ1-1; 9 bases line up with TRBD1. V was clipped by 7 bases and J by 3 bases; unmatched bases: 1. The CDR3 covers 12 residues. In germline, CDR1 is SGHRS, CDR2 YFSETQ. DNA of the CDR3: TGCGCCAGCGGGACAGGGTACACTGAAGCTTTCTTT. Residues: CASGTGYTEAFF.

The gene calls are TRBV28 and TRBJ1-2; 7 bases map to TRBD1. Per the germline V gene, CDR1 is MDHEN and CDR2 is SYDVKM. V dropped 5 bases and J dropped 2; count of bases not matched to a gene: 14. The CDR3 is 17 residues long. CDR3 in amino acids: CASSLRTGLLSNYGYTF. CDR3 sequence (DNA): TGTGCCAGCAGTCTGCGGACAGGACTACTGTCGAACTATGGCTACACCTTC.

This clonotype was seen a handful of times. The V gene is TRBV7-2, the J gene TRBJ2-2; 10 nucleotides agree with TRBD2. The CDR3 runs 18 residues. CDR1 is SGHTA, CDR2 FQGNSA, per germline. Trimming cost V 1 base and J 2 bases; bases outside gene matches: 7. Here the CDR3 DNA reads TGTGCCAGCAGCTTAGGTTTAGCGGGGGGCCTTAACACCGGGGAGCTGTTTTTT. This codes for CASSLGLAGGLNTGELFF. Full variable domain (remainder filled in from reference TRBV7-2 and TRBJ2-2): GAGVSQSPSNKVTEKGKDVELRCDPISGHTALYWYRQSLGQGLEFLIYFQGNSAPDKSGLPSDRFSAERTGGSVSTLTIQRTQQEDSAVYLCASSLGLAGGLNTGELFFGEGSRLTVL.

A single count supports this clonotype. The rearrangement uses TRBV28 and TRBJ2-5; TRBD1 or TRBD2 may be the D gene (5 bases each). The V end was cut by 4 bases, the J end by 6 bases, with 24 bases between. This CDR3 contains 17 residues. Germline assignment: CDR1 MDHEN and CDR2 SYDVKM. DNA of the CDR3: TGTGCCAGCAGTTACCGCCCAAGGTGGGGGACGAGTCAGACCCAGTACTTC. Translated: CASSYRPRWGTSQTQYF.

The J gene is TRBJ2-3, the V gene TRBV19, with TRBD2 matching over 10 bases. CDR3 length: 16 residues. The V and J ends lost 6 bases and 8 bases, in that order; junction bases with no gene match: 14. Germline lookup yields CDR1 LNHDA and CDR2 SQIVND (reference sequence). The CDR3: CASSTLLAGGVGTQYF. CDR3 DNA: TGTGCCAGTAGCACTCTCTTAGCGGGGGGAGTTGGTACGCAGTATTTT.

This clonotype occurred a few times. The chain couples TRBV7-6 to TRBJ1-5, with D possibly being TRBD1 (5 bases). Trimming removed 3 bases at V and 5 bases at J, with 8 bases between. Per the germline V gene, CDR1 is SGHVS and CDR2 is FNYEAQ. The CDR3 is made up of 13 amino acids. CDR3: CASSLAGDQPQHF. The CDR3 region has the DNA TGTGCCAGCAGCTTGGCGGGGGATCAGCCCCAGCATTTT. Combining the CDR3 with reference TRBV7-6 and TRBJ1-5 gives the whole variable domain GAGVSQSPRYKVTKRGQDVALRCDPISGHVSLYWYRQALGQGPEFLTYFNYEAQQDKSGLPNDRFSAERPEGSISTLTIQRTEQRDSAMYRCASSLAGDQPQHFGDGTRLSIL.

The genes are TRBV2 and TRBJ2-7, with TRBD2 identical over 10 bases. Germline CDR1 SNHLY, CDR2 FYNNEI. The CDR3 runs to 15 residues. The J segment lost 6 bases and the V segment lost 2 bases, leaving 7 bases of the junction unmatched. The chain's CDR3 is CASSESLAGVPEQYF. CDR3 coding DNA: TGTGCCAGCAGTGAAAGTCTAGCGGGAGTACCCGAGCAGTACTTC.

The chain uses TRBV5-4 and TRBJ2-6; no clear D. Trimming took off 1 base at V and 0 bases at J, with 5 bases between the two ends. CDR1 is SGHNT and CDR2 is YYREEE in the germline V gene (reference sequence). The CDR3 has 15 amino acids. Here the CDR3 DNA reads TGTGCCAGCAGCTTGCAGAACTCTGGGGCCAACGTCCTGACTTTC. Amino acid sequence: CASSLQNSGANVLTF.

The rearrangement joins TRBV7-9 to TRBJ2-3, with 16 bases that match TRBD2. Germline CDR1 reads SEHNR; CDR2 reads FQNEAQ (reference sequence). The CDR3 runs to 18 residues. The ends lost 3 bases at V and 0 bases at J; junction bases unmatched: 3. DNA for the CDR3: TGTGCCAGCAGCTTTTTGGGACTAGCGGGGGGGAGCACAGATACGCAGTATTTT. Residues: CASSFLGLAGGSTDTQYF.

The V gene is TRBV6-1, the J gene TRBJ1-3; no firm D call. This CDR3 spans 15 amino acids. The ends were cut back, 2 bases at V and 0 bases at J, with 8 bases in the middle. Germline CDR1 and CDR2: MNHNS and SASEGT. CDR3 amino acids: CASSEWSFSGNTIYF. In nucleotides, the CDR3 is TGTGCCAGCAGTGAATGGTCCTTCTCTGGAAACACCATATATTTT.

A few counts support this clonotype. V is TRBV6-1 and J is TRBJ1-3; no reliable D call. Trimming cost V 6 bases and J 0 bases, with 6 bases left between them. The germline V gene has CDR1 MNHNS and CDR2 SASEGT. The CDR3 contains 13 residues. The CDR3: CASSRSSGNTIYF. CDR3 in DNA: TGTGCCAGCAGCCGTAGCTCTGGAAACACCATATATTTT.

V usage is TRBV20-1 and J usage is TRBJ2-3; D gene ambiguous. Looked up from germline, CDR1 is DFQATT and CDR2 is SNEGSKA (reference sequence). This CDR3 region has 13 residues. V lost 5 bases to trimming and J lost 3 bases, with 12 bases between them. This chain's CDR3 is CSAPRQITDTQYF. The DNA of the CDR3 is TGCAGTGCTCCACGCCAGATAACAGATACGCAGTATTTT.

V is TRBV5-6 and J is TRBJ2-3; D might be TRBD1 or TRBD2, each matching 6 bases. From germline, CDR1 is SGHDT and CDR2 YYEEEE. This CDR3 contains 15 residues. V was clipped by 0 bases and J by 5 bases, with 13 bases between them. The CDR3 protein is CASSLAPGARDTQYF. CDR3 bases: TGTGCCAGCAGCTTGGCCCCGGGGGCCAGAGATACGCAGTATTTT.

The chain joins TRBV18 to TRBJ2-1, with 9 bases aligning to TRBD1. From germline, CDR1 is KGHSH and CDR2 LQKENI. V trimming: 2 bases; J trimming: 7 bases; junction bases outside the gene matches: 9. This CDR3 region has 16 residues. CDR3 protein: CASSPNLGQGSNEQFF. The CDR3, as DNA: TGTGCCAGCTCACCAAACCTCGGACAGGGGAGTAATGAGCAGTTCTTC.

V usage is TRBV12-3 or TRBV12-4 and J usage is TRBJ2-7, with 11 bases identical to TRBD1. With 6 bases clipped from V and 4 bases from J, the junction kept 8 bases outside the gene matches. CDR3 length: 15 residues. The CDR3 reads CASSGTGGLPYEQYF. The CDR3 DNA sequence: TGTGCCAGCAGCGGGACAGGGGGTCTCCCTTACGAGCAGTACTTC.

The rearrangement links TRBV14 to TRBJ2-7, with 7 nucleotides matching TRBD1. This CDR3 is built from 14 residues. V gave up 3 bases and J gave up 0 bases; unmatched junction bases: 2. The V gene's germline CDR1 is SGHDN and CDR2 FVKESK. CDR3 amino acids: CASSQTGPSYEQYF. The CDR3 DNA reads TGTGCCAGCAGCCAGACAGGGCCCTCCTACGAGCAGTACTTC.

Only a few counts were recorded for this clonotype. The J gene is TRBJ2-1, the V gene TRBV20-1, with D possibly TRBD1 on 5 matching bases. The length of the CDR3 is 13 residues. The V gene's germline CDR1 is DFQATT and CDR2 SNEGSKA (reference sequence). The V and J ends lost 0 bases and 10 bases respectively, with 13 bases between them. The CDR3 here is CSARDQGLREQFF. CDR3 DNA sequence: TGCAGTGCTAGAGATCAGGGCCTCAGGGAGCAGTTCTTC.

This sequence joins TRBV5-1 and TRBJ2-7; 10 bases agree with TRBD2. Trimming at V came to 4 bases and at J to 3 bases, leaving 7 bases not matched to a gene. Germline CDR1 reads SGHRS; CDR2 reads YFSETQ. The CDR3 contains 15 residues. The CDR3 DNA reads TGCGCCAGCAGCCCAAGCGGGAGGGCCCTCTACGAGCAGTACTTC. Amino acids: CASSPSGRALYEQYF.